Sequencing of this T cell receptor beta chain was carried out in a study of OX40 agonist ivuxolimab in advanced cancers. Background for the entire study: Ivuxolimab, which targeted the costimulatory receptor OX40 (CD134), was an agonistic, fully human IgG2 monoclonal antibody. Intravenous ivuxolimab was administered to patients every 2 weeks at six dose levels: 0.01, 0.1, 0.3, 1.5, 3 and 10 mg/kg. Of the roughly 54 patients in dose escalation, about 20 had hepatocellular carcinoma, around 15 had melanoma, 9 had renal cell carcinoma and 9 had head and neck cancer. A male proportion of 75% to 85% and a mean age of 60 years, ranging from 23 to 79, were recorded for the dose-escalation cohort. Patients were allowed to have had prior anti-PD-1, anti-PD-L1 or anti-CTLA-4 therapy, and 30% to 40% of the dose-escalation patients had previously received checkpoint inhibitors. Partial responses were achieved by three dose-escalation patients, of whom one had hepatocellular carcinoma and two had cutaneous melanoma. The purpose of peripheral TCRbeta sequencing was to test whether ivuxolimab changed TCR sequence diversity and led to clonal T-cell expansion. The monotherapy dose-escalation portion (N of about 50 patients) of the phase I ivuxolimab trial is reported in the paper.

Genomic DNA was isolated from the sorted cells so that the TCRbeta CDR3 region could be sequenced. TCRbeta CDR3 regions were sequenced using the immunoSEQ Assay. What TCRdb holds here is the immuneACCESS table cut down to in-frame rearrangements. Part of the clones is not present; checked against another copy, under half of the missing clones reflect an unresolved V gene, and the others are unexplained. In all, the sample holds tens of thousands of clones, and 73% of those were seen once. The top ten clones comprise about 18% of the sample. This clone occurred a few times. No cognate antigen has been identified for it. Base qualities are not recorded, but no much larger clone differs from it by a single base. Patients with autoimmune disease history or receiving systemic immunosuppression were excluded from the trial. Peripheral blood for TCR sequencing was collected from all dose cohorts at baseline, on cycle 4 day 1, and on cycle 7 day 1. Samples were obtained from an open-label, multicenter, first-in-human phase I dose-escalation trial of ivuxolimab. The trial enrolled adults with locally advanced or metastatic head and neck squamous cell, hepatocellular, melanoma or renal cell carcinoma. Before TCR sequencing, CD4+ T cells and CD8+ T cells were sorted from peripheral blood as separate populations.

What the work shows at the level of the full study, not this receptor alone: Clonal expansion of both CD4+ and CD8+ blood T cells was observed from baseline to week 6 at doses 0.1 to 3.0 mg/kg. After ivuxolimab, more expanded clones were found on average in CD8+ T cells than in CD4+ T cells. Low levels of normalized T-cell clonal expansion were also seen in some nonresponding patients. In partial responders in the 0.1-3.0 mg/kg groups, normalized peripheral clonal expansion was found to be among the lowest, especially among CD8+ T cells. The antigen specificity of the peripheral T cells that underwent clonal expansion was not determined.

Sequences were derived from CD4+ or CD8+ T cells sorted from blood, sampled in a trial of the OX40 agonist ivuxolimab. The TCR was taken from an adult with an advanced solid tumor such as melanoma, head and neck, liver or kidney cancer.

The sequenced DNA: TGTGCCAGCAGCGACTCGGGAGGAAAAAGAGAGACCCAGTACTTC. Its protein is CASSDSGGKRETQYF. The sequence links TRBV9 to TRBJ2-5; the central 7 bases match TRBD2. The germline V gene yields SGDLS for CDR1 and YYNGEE for CDR2. The CDR3 sequence holds 15 residues, the cysteine and phenylalanine included. Only the CDR3 portion is preserved as DNA: 45 bases, with reading frame beginning at the first base. From V the trimming removes 3 bases and from J it removes 4 bases, while the gene matches leave 9 bases of the junction unaccounted for.